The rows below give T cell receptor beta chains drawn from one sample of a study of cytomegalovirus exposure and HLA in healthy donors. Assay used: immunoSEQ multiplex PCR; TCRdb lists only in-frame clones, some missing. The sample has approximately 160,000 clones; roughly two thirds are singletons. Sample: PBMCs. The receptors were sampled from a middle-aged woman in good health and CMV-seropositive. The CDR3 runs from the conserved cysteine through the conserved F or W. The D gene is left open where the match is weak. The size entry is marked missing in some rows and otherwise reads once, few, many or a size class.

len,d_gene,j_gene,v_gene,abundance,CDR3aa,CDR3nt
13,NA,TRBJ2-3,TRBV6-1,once,CASSEARQDTQYF,TGTGCCAGCAGTGAAGCCAGGCAGGATACGCAGTATTTT
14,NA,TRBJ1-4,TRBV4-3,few,CASSQGGLGEKLFF,TGCGCCAGCAGCCAAGGGGGACTAGGGGAAAAACTGTTTTTT
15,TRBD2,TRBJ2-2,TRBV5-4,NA,CASSYGLAGPGELFF,TGTGCCAGCAGCTACGGACTAGCGGGGCCCGGGGAGCTGTTTTTT
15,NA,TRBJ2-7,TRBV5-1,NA,CASSVASRRGHEQYF,TGCGCCAGCAGTGTGGCGTCTCGGCGGGGCCACGAGCAGTACTTC
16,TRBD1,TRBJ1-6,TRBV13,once,CASSLNGQVRDSPLHF,TGTGCCAGCAGCCTAAACGGACAGGTACGGGATTCACCCCTCCACTTT
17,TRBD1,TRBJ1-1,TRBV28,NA,CASSSGGGQGRNTEAFF,TGTGCCAGCAGTTCCGGAGGCGGACAGGGGAGGAACACTGAAGCTTTCTTT
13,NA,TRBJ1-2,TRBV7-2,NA,CASSPAEGYGYTF,TGTGCCAGCAGCCCCGCGGAGGGGTATGGCTACACCTTC
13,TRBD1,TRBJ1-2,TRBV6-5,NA,CASSLTGAYGYPF,TGTGCCAGCAGTTTGACAGGGGCCTATGGCTACCCCTTC
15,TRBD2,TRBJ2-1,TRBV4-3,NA,CASSQGAGVYNEQFF,TGCGCCAGCAGCCAAGGGGCGGGAGTCTACAATGAGCAGTTCTTC
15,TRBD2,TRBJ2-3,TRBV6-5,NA,CATLAGGQGTDTQYF,TGTGCCACTCTAGCGGGGGGGCAAGGGACAGATACGCAGTATTTT
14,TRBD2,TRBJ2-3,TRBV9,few,CASSVSGSTDTQYF,TGTGCCAGCAGCGTTAGCGGGAGCACAGATACGCAGTATTTT
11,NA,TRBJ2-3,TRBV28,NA,CASSGFDTQYF,TGTGCCAGCTCAGGGTTCGATACGCAGTATTTT
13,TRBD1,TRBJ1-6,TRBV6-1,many,CASTGQVNSPLHF,TGTGCCAGCACCGGACAGGTTAATTCACCCCTCCACTTT
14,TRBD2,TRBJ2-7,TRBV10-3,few,CASCGGGVPCEQYF,TGTGCCTCGTGCGGGGGGGGCGTTCCTTGCGAGCAGTACTTC
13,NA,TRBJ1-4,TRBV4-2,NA,CASSQERDEKLFF,TGTGCCAGCAGCCAAGAGAGGGATGAAAAACTGTTTTTT
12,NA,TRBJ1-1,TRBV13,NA,CASSFQGTEAFF,TGTGCCAGCAGTTTCCAGGGGACTGAAGCTTTCTTT
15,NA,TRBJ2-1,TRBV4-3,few,CASSQEARSYNEQFF,TGCGCCAGCAGCCAAGAAGCGCGCTCCTACAATGAGCAGTTCTTC